The table lists the clone carrying this TCR beta chain with many counts. The antigen is not known. Germline V lookup: CDR1 SGHVS, CDR2 FQNEAQ. This CDR3 has 14 amino acids. Trimming pared 5 bases from V and 10 bases from J, leaving 18 bases between. TCRdb re-derived calls from the reads in MiXCR, one entry per CDR3 protein. The sample has approximately 990,000 distinct CDR3 sequences, about 33% seen once. This sample is drawn from a study of T cell repertoires in cytomegalovirus infection. For the study at large: Recently identified HLA-C-restricted CMV epitopes and well-studied HLA-B-restricted CMV epitopes were used by the study. Indications of both CMV infection and matching HLA type were provided by public TCR beta signatures.

Study-wide results and limits: In two of eight donors, the top clonotype was HLA-C-restricted CMV-specific.

The receptor's source is a human donor in good health (CMV status not recorded). Some clones in this sample may be carry-over from other donors' samples. Here the sequenced sample was cultured CD8+ T cells from PBMCs, taken from culture after CMV antigen stimulation. The chain combines TRBV7-8 with TRBJ2-1; possibly TRBD2 for D (6 bases). CDR3 residues: CASSLGGVGGEQFF. CDR3 coding DNA: TGTGCCAGCAGCCTAGGAGGGGTTGGGGGGGAGCAGTTCTTC. Combining the CDR3 with reference TRBV7-8 and TRBJ2-1 gives the whole variable domain GAGVSQSPRYKVAKRGQDVALRCDPISGHVSLFWYQQALGQGPEFLTYFQNEAQLDKSGLPSDRFFAERPEGSVSTLKIQRTQQEDSAVYLCASSLGGVGGEQFFGPGTRLTVL.